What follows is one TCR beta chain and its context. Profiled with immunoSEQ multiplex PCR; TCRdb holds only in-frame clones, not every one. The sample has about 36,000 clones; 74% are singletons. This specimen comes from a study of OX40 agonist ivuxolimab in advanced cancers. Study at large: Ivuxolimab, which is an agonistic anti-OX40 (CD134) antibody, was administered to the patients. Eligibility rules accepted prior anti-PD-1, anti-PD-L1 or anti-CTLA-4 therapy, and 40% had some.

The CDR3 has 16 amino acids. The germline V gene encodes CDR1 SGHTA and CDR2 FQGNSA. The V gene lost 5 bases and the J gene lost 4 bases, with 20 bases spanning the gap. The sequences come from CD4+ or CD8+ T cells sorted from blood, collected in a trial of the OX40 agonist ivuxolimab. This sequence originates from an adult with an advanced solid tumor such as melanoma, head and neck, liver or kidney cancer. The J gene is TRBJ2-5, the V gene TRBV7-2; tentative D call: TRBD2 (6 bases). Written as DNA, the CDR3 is TGTGCCAGCAGCCAGCTTAGTGGGGGGATGAGAGAGACCCAGTACTTC. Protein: CASSQLSGGMRETQYF.